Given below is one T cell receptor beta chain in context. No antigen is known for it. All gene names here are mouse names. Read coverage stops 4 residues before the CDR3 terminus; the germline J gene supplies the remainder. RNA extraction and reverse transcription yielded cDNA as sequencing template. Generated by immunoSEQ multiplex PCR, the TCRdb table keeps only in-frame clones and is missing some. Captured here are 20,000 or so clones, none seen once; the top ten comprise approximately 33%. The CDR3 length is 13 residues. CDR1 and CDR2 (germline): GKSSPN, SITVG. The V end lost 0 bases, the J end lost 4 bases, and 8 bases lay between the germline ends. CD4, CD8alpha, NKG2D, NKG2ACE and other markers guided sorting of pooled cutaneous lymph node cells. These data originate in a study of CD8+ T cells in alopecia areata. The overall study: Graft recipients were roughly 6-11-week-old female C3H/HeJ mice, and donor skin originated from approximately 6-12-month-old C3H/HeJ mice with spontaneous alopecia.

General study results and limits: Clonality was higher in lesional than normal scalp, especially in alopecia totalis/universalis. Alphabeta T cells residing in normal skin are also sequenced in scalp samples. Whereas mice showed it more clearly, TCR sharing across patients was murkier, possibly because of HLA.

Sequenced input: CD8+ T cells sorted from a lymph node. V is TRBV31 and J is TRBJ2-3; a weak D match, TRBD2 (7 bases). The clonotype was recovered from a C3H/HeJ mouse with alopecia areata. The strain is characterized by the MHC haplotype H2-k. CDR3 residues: CAWSLGGPETLYF. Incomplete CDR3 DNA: TGTGCCTGGAGTCTGGGGGGCCCAGAA.